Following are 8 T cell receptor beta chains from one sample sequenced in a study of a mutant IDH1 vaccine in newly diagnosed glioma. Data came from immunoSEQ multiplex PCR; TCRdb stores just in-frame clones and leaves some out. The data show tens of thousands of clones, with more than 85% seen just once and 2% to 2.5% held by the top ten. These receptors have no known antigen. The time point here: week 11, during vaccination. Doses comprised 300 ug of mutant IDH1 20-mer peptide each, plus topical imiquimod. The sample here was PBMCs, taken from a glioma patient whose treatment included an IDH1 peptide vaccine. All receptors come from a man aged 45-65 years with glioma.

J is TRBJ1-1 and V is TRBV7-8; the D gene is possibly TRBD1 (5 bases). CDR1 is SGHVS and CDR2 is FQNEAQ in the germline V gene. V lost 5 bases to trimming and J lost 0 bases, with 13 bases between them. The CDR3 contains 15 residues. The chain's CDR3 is CASSREGKMNTEAFF. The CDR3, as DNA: TGTGCCAGCAGCAGAGAGGGGAAAATGAACACTGAAGCTTTCTTT.

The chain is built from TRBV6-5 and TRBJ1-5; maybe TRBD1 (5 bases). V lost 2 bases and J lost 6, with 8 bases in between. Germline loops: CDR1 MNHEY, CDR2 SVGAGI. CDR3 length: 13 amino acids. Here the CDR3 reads CASSYGGSQPQHF. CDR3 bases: TGTGCCAGCAGTTACGGGGGGAGTCAGCCCCAGCATTTT.

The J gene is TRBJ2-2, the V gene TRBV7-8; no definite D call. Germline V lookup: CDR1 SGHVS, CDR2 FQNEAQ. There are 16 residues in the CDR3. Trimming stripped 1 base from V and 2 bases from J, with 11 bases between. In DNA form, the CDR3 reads TGTGCCAGCAGCTTAGGTGCTGGGCCCAACACCGGGGAGCTGTTTTTT. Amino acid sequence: CASSLGAGPNTGELFF. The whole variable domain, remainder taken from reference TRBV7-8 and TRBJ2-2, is GAGVSQSPRYKVAKRGQDVALRCDPISGHVSLFWYQQALGQGPEFLTYFQNEAQLDKSGLPSDRFFAERPEGSVSTLKIQRTQQEDSAVYLCASSLGAGPNTGELFFGEGSRLTVL.

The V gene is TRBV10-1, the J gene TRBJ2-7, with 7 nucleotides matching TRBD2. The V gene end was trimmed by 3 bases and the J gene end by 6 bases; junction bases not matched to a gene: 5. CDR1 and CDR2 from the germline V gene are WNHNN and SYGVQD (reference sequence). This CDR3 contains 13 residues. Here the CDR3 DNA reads TGCGCCAGCAGTGATGCGGGAGCGACCGAGCAGTACTTC. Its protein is CASSDAGATEQYF.

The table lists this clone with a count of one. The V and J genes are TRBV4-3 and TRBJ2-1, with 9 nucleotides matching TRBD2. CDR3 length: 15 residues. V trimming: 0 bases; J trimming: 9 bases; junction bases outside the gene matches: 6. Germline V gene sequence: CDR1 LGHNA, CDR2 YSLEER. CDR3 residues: CASSQDGGGAFEQFF. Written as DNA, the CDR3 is TGCGCCAGCAGCCAAGATGGCGGGGGGGCGTTTGAGCAGTTCTTC.

Here the CDR3 reads CAWDFGSNTGELFF. In DNA, the CDR3 is TGTGCCTGGGACTTCGGGAGCAACACCGGGGAGCTGTTTTTT. The chain joins TRBV30 to TRBJ2-2, with TRBD2 as a possible D gene (6 bases). Germline CDR1 and CDR2: GTSNPN and SVGIG (reference sequence). CDR3 length equals 14 residues. Trimming stripped 5 bases from V and 2 bases from J, with 12 bases between.

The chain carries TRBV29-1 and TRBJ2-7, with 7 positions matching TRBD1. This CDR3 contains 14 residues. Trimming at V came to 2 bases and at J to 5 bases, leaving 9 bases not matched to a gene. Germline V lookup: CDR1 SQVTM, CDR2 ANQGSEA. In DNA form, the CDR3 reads TGCAGCGTTGAAACAGGACAGGCAATGGACGAGCAGTACTTC. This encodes CSVETGQAMDEQYF.

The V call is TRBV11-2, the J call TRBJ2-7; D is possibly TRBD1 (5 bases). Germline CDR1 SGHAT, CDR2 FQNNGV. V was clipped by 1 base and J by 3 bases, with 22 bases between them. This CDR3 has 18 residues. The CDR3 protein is CASSLVGRRSGFLYEQYF. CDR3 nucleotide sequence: TGTGCCAGCAGCTTAGTTGGTCGCCGGTCAGGGTTCCTCTACGAGCAGTACTTC.